This TCR beta chain was identified in a study of T-cell reconstitution after alpha-beta-depleted transplantation in children (dated by TCRdb to 2016 to 2017). Concerning the study at large: Using TCR repertoire profiling, the study followed T-cell immune reconstitution in a quantitative way in children after TCRalphabeta/CD19-depleted allogeneic hematopoietic cell transplantation.

As to this clonotype: The antigen this receptor binds is unknown. Base qualities are not recorded, but no much larger clone differs from it by a single base.

This specimen's treatment or condition label, per the study, means: allogeneic hematopoietic cell transplantation with graft depleted of TCRalphabeta T cells and CD19 B cells. The transplant recipients were children given TCRalphabeta/CD19-depleted allogeneic hematopoietic cell grafts. Taken from cysteine to phenylalanine, the CDR3 has 16 residues. Just CDR3 DNA is preserved here, 48 bases in frame from base 1. Trimming removed 5 bases from V and 0 bases from J, leaving 14 bases between the germline ends. The germline V gene (reference sequence) specifies SEHNR as CDR1 and FQNEAQ as CDR2. The library was produced with PCR. The run used an Illumina HiSeq 2500. To normalize quantification of the TCRbeta repertoire, the TCR libraries were built with molecular barcoding that relied on unique molecular identifiers. Through fastp at Q25 and MiXCR, TCRdb rebuilt clones from the public reads, retaining in-frame beta chains. Entries are consolidated by CDR3 protein sequence, retaining the most common genes and DNA. The sample table holds about 580,000 distinct CDR3 sequences, of which approximately 22% were seen once. Clones ranked in the top ten supply roughly 13% of the sample.

The paper's findings and limits, for the study overall: In some patients, the high TCRbeta diversity seen at day 60 was put down to recipient T cells and intrathymic progenitors that had survived conditioning. The frequencies of hyperexpanded clones fell over the following months, and after one year, T-cell counts and TCRbeta diversity were mostly attributed to newly produced T cells. The apparently early alphabetaT-cell count recovery about two months after transplant was reportedly dependent on only several hundred rapidly expanded clones derived from non-depleted graft cells.

In this chain, TRBV7-9 is recombined with TRBJ2-1; the D match is possibly TRBD1 or TRBD2, with 5 bases aligned in each. The sequence was collected from a boy in the first two years of life who had a stem cell transplant for acute myeloid leukemia, so the T cells may come from the graft donor. The sample in question was PBMCs, mostly from graft donor cells, obtained 360 days after TCRalphabeta/CD19-depleted stem cell transplant. The CDR3 protein is CASSPRDLGSYNEQFF. The nucleotide sequence is given as TGTGCCAGCAGCCCTCGGGACCTGGGCTCCTACAATGAGCAGTTCTTC. Outside the CDR3, residues come from the reference TRBV7-9 and TRBJ2-1 proteins, so the full variable domain is: DTGVSQNPRHKITKRGQNVTFRCDPISEHNRLYWYRQTLGQGPEFLTYFQNEAQLEKSRLLSDRFSAERPKGSFSTLEIQRTEQGDSAMYLCASSPRDLGSYNEQFFGPGTRLTVL.